The entry that follows covers one T cell receptor (beta chain) sequence. It lacks a known antigen. Within one base of it there is no much larger clone, and no base qualities were kept. The immunoSEQ Assay, a bias-controlled multiplex PCR, was used to amplify TCRbeta CDR3 regions from genomic DNA. Regarding the original processing steps: Nucleated cell counts per sample were estimated from amplification of reference gene primers within the assay. Sequence reads were collapsed and filtered to measure the absolute abundance of every unique TCRbeta CDR3 rearrangement. For each sample, productive Simpson clonality was calculated by taking the square root of Simpson's diversity index across productive rearrangements. As stored in TCRdb, this immuneACCESS dataset retains in-frame rearrangements with V and J assigned. A fraction of the clones does not appear; measured against another copy, unresolved V genes explain less than half of the discrepancy, and the remainder lacks a known reason. V and J calls plus clone size are reproduced from that table; the DNA served to infer D and trimming. Counted in this sample were 200,000 to 250,000 clones; around nine tenths of them appeared once. The ten top clones hold approximately 6.2% of the sample.

The data were taken from a study of blood T cell repertoires in COVID-19 (dated by TCRdb to between 2020 and 2021). As for the study more broadly: The collaborator samples originated in the United States, Italy and Spain and spanned the acute and convalescent phases of COVID-19. The material from the prospective study consisted of cDNA or gDNA derived from T cells, B-cell-depleted T cells, or PBMCs. Deeply sampled blood TCRbeta repertoires from subjects exposed to, actively infected with, or recovered from COVID-19 were included in the dataset. The repertoires were made available in a free public database intended to serve as a resource for research on the immune response to SARS-CoV-2. Samples came from the ongoing ImmuneRACE study (first 160 participants) plus 1,254 subjects from 6 global collaborators. Sample metadata almost always included a de-identified subject ID, COVID-19 status, age in years and sex. Where available, HLA class I and class II types were obtained from metadata supplied by the sample provider rather than from assay-based typing. What the study reported, not specific to this receptor: How much clinical and demographic metadata was included differed by source and by participant, and the metadata was provided uncurated.

From the cysteine up to the phenylalanine, the CDR3 has a length of 15 residues. Only CDR3 DNA is held: 45 bases, read in frame from base 1. V trim: 3 bases; J trim: 7 bases; unmatched bases: 7. Via the germline V gene, CDR1 is SNHLY and CDR2 FYNNEI. Another Seattle source contributed samples from volunteer blood donors who had recovered from COVID-19. The collaborating institutions used their own protocols to collect whole blood in K2EDTA tubes. For TCRbeta analysis, collaborator samples were shipped as frozen whole blood, as isolated PBMCs, or as DNA extracted from either sample type. The sequence derives from a man aged 55 to 70 who had recovered from COVID-19. Sequencing input: peripheral blood. The sequence links TRBV2 to TRBJ2-1, and TRBD1 aligns with 9 junction nucleotides. The CDR3 protein: CASSDSQGALNEQFF. The DNA sequence follows: TGTGCCAGCAGTGATTCACAGGGGGCGTTGAATGAGCAGTTCTTC.